This passage covers 15 T cell receptor beta chains from one sample sequenced in a study of T cell responses to AZD1222 COVID-19 vaccine. TCRdb keeps only in-frame clones here, not all; method: immunoSEQ multiplex PCR. The sample has 150,000 or so clones, just over 90% seen once. The sample in question was peripheral blood, obtained on day 0 of MenACWY control vaccination. The source of these receptors is an adult in good health.

This clone was seen only a few times. J is TRBJ2-1 and V is TRBV10-3, with 7 nucleotides matching TRBD2. Per germline, CDR1 ENHRY and CDR2 SYGVKD. J was trimmed by 4 bases and V by 0 bases; bases with no gene match: 9. This CDR3 contains 17 residues. The CDR3 nucleotides are TGTGCCATCAGTGAGTCTATGGCTAGCGGAGATTACAATGAGCAGTTCTTC. This gives the protein CAISESMASGDYNEQFF.

This chain's CDR3 is CASSPNPGQGTGETQYF. CDR3 sequence (DNA): TGTGCCAGCTCACCGAATCCGGGACAAGGGACGGGAGAGACCCAGTACTTC. The J gene is TRBJ2-5, the V gene TRBV18; TRBD1 might be the D (6 bases). The germline CDR1 and CDR2 sequences are KGHSH and LQKENI. The CDR3 covers 17 residues. Trimming pared 3 bases from V and 4 bases from J, leaving 21 bases between.

CDR3: CASIGGISAFF. The CDR3 DNA reads TGTGCCAGCATAGGTGGAATTTCAGCTTTCTTT. This chain connects TRBV27 to TRBJ1-1; D is undetermined. This CDR3 region has 11 residues. Germline-derived CDR1 and CDR2 are MNHEY and SMNVEV (reference sequence). Deletions cut 7 bases from V and 10 bases from J, with 13 bases between.

The chain recombines TRBV7-9 with TRBJ1-4; D gene unclear. V was pared by 2 bases and J by 0 bases, with 10 bases between. The CDR3 has 16 residues. Germline V gene sequence: CDR1 SEHNR, CDR2 FQNEAQ (reference sequence). In DNA form, the CDR3 reads TGTGCCAGCAGCTTATCGGAAGCTGCAACTAATGAAAAACTGTTTTTT. This gives the protein CASSLSEAATNEKLFF.

The chain uses TRBV7-6 and TRBJ1-1, with TRBD1 matching over 7 bases. The CDR3 spans 13 residues. Germline CDR1 is SGHVS and CDR2 is FNYEAQ. J lost 2 bases, V lost 9 bases, and 6 bases had no gene match. The CDR3: CASRQGINTEAFF. CDR3 DNA sequence: TGTGCCAGTAGACAGGGAATAAACACTGAAGCTTTCTTT.

The chain has TRBV28 and TRBJ1-2; a weak D match, TRBD1 (6 bases). Trimming removed 5 bases at V and 2 bases at J, with 9 bases between. This CDR3 region has 13 residues. Per germline, CDR1 MDHEN and CDR2 SYDVKM. The CDR3 spells CASSPQGNYGYTF. CDR3 DNA sequence: TGTGCCAGCAGTCCGCAGGGGAACTATGGCTACACCTTC.

The rearrangement uses TRBV7-2 and TRBJ2-7, with 7 bases aligning to TRBD1. Germline-derived CDR1 and CDR2 are SGHTA and FQGNSA. V gave up 1 base and J gave up 6 bases; unmatched junction bases: 6. There are 14 residues in the CDR3. CDR3 in DNA: TGTGCCAGCAGCTTAGGACAGGGTTTCGGCGAGCAGTACTTC. Protein: CASSLGQGFGEQYF.

This rearrangement joins TRBV19 to TRBJ1-2; 9 bases map to TRBD1. V was clipped by 3 bases and J by 4 bases; unmatched bases: 6. Germline-derived CDR1 and CDR2 are LNHDA and SQIVND (reference sequence). The CDR3 totals 15 residues. CDR3 in amino acids: CASSMAQGAGYGYTF. CDR3 in DNA: TGTGCCAGTAGTATGGCACAGGGGGCTGGCTATGGCTACACCTTC.

The V call is TRBV28, the J call TRBJ2-3, with 9 bases fitting TRBD1. V shed 5 bases, J shed 5 bases, and the junction held 11 bases outside the gene matches. There are 16 residues in the CDR3. Germline V gives CDR1 MDHEN, CDR2 SYDVKM. The chain's CDR3 is CASSHIGTGKKDTQYF. The CDR3 nucleotides read TGTGCCAGCAGTCACATCGGGACAGGGAAAAAAGATACGCAGTATTTT.

The chain combines TRBV10-3 with TRBJ2-3; D is tentatively TRBD1 or TRBD2 (5 bases each). CDR1 is ENHRY, CDR2 SYGVKD, per germline. The V end was cut by 11 bases, the J end by 1 base, with 16 bases between. This CDR3 comprises 14 residues. The CDR3 region is CAATAGTGTDTQYF. The CDR3 DNA reads as TGTGCCGCGACCGCCGGGACGGGCACAGATACGCAGTATTTT.

This clone has just one count. J is TRBJ2-7 and V is TRBV19; a weak D match, TRBD2 (6 bases). The CDR3 consists of 12 residues. V gave up 10 bases and J gave up 6 bases, with 16 bases separating them. CDR1 LNHDA and CDR2 SQIVND come from the germline V gene (reference sequence). The CDR3 here is CATLRRDGEQYF. The CDR3 DNA is TGTGCCACCCTCCGGAGGGACGGCGAGCAGTACTTC.

The J gene is TRBJ2-1, the V gene TRBV19, with a possible D match to TRBD2 (7 bases). Germline loops: CDR1 LNHDA, CDR2 SQIVND (reference sequence). The CDR3 loop spans 15 amino acids. V lost 4 bases to trimming and J lost 5 bases, with 15 bases between them. The CDR3 protein is CASSTSRGAHNEQFF. For the CDR3, the DNA is TGTGCCAGTAGTACCAGCCGGGGGGCCCACAATGAGCAGTTCTTC.

This clone showed up just once. The rearrangement uses TRBV12-3 or TRBV12-4 and TRBJ1-2; TRBD1 might be the D (6 bases). V was shortened by 6 bases and J by 8 bases, with 13 bases between the two germline ends. The CDR3 is 12 amino acids. CDR3 coding DNA: TGTGCCAGCAGCTTTACAGGGCGCGGCTACACCTTC. Its protein is CASSFTGRGYTF.

This chain connects TRBV21-1 to TRBJ1-1; the table's TRBD1 call for D was not verified on the DNA. TRBV21-1 is a pseudogene locus. This CDR3 region has 14 residues. The CDR3, as DNA: TGTGCCAGCAGCAATCGACAGGCAAACACTGAAGCTTTCTTT. It specifies CASSNRQANTEAFF.

The V call is TRBV28, the J call TRBJ1-6; D ambiguous. The V end lost 2 bases, the J end lost 10 bases, and 6 bases lay between the germline ends. There are 12 residues in the CDR3. Germline V gene lookup returns CDR1 MDHEN and CDR2 SYDVKM. In DNA form, the CDR3 reads TGTGCCAGCAGTTTAGTCGGCTCACCCCTCCACTTT. It is translated as CASSLVGSPLHF.